This entry describes one T cell receptor beta chain. The antigen is unknown. The study ran its PCR with 60 Vbeta and 13 Jbeta primers. TCRdb's table, derived via immunoSEQ multiplex PCR, lists solely in-frame clones and lacks some. The ten most abundant clones cover around 3.5% of a sample with 93,000 or so clones. The data are from a study of cytomegalovirus exposure and HLA in healthy donors. The study, taken as a whole, reports: Most of the TCR beta V segments (in an earlier analysis) were productive either about 90% or about 30% of the time. With further analysis later on, most CMV-associated TCR beta chains appeared HLA-restricted. Per published accounts, TCR beta sequences correctly predicted the HLA-A and HLA-B alleles of most subjects. The authors considered a cluster of highly shared sequence variants likely to be a sequencing artifact.

The sequenced material came from PBMCs. The TCR originated in a man aged 40-55 years in good health and CMV-seronegative.

This chain's CDR3 is CASIGLAGVGEQFF. CDR3 bases: TGTGCCAGCATCGGGCTAGCGGGAGTCGGTGAGCAGTTCTTC. This chain links TRBV2 with TRBJ2-1; 10 nucleotides agree with TRBD2. V trimming: 7 bases; J trimming: 9 bases; junction bases outside the gene matches: 9. Germline loops: CDR1 SNHLY, CDR2 FYNNEI. The CDR3 spans 14 residues.